The 22 T cell receptor beta chains reported below all come from one sample, sequenced in a study of CD8 T cells in Susac syndrome. cDNA came from roughly 0.53 to 1 ug RNA primed by random hexamers. TCRdb re-analysed the immunoSEQ multiplex PCR reads in MiXCR, keeping a single row per CDR3 protein. The sample holds 140,000 to 150,000 distinct CDR3 sequences, roughly 95% seen once. Sequenced: CD4+ T cells from PBMCs. Source of these receptors: a human donor with Susac syndrome.

The chain joins TRBV10-3 to TRBJ1-6; perhaps TRBD1 as D (6 bases). CDR3 size: 14 residues. V was pared by 2 bases and J by 14 bases, with 16 bases between. Germline lookup yields CDR1 ENHRY and CDR2 SYGVKD. The CDR3 sequence is CAISEGQPEGTLHF. As DNA, the CDR3 is TGTGCCATCAGTGAGGGACAGCCCGAGGGGACCCTCCACTTT.

This chain links TRBV2 with TRBJ2-7; TRBD2 is a possible D gene (5 bases). The CDR3 loop spans 17 amino acids. V was trimmed by 0 bases and J by 3 bases, leaving 18 bases between them. Germline CDR1 is SNHLY and CDR2 is FYNNEI. CDR3 protein: CASSEAPHAGLHYEQYF. In DNA form, the CDR3 reads TGTGCCAGCAGTGAAGCGCCCCACGCGGGCCTGCACTACGAGCAGTACTTC.

This clonotype was counted once. The rearrangement uses TRBV5-4 and TRBJ2-5; 8 positions match TRBD2. There are 12 residues in the CDR3. Germline V gene data show CDR1 as SGHNT and CDR2 as YYREEE (reference sequence). V lost 9 bases and J lost 0; bases outside the gene matches: 1. CDR3 loop: CANGRDQETQYF. The CDR3 bases are TGTGCCAACGGGAGGGACCAAGAGACCCAGTACTTC.

V and J are TRBV6-2 or TRBV6-3 and TRBJ1-1; 11 nucleotides agree with TRBD1. This CDR3 has 13 amino acids. Germline CDR1 and CDR2: MNHEY and SVGEGT. V was clipped by 4 bases and J by 10 bases; unmatched bases: 5. This CDR3 is CASSWDRGMGAFF. DNA for the CDR3: TGTGCCAGCAGTTGGGACAGGGGGATGGGAGCTTTCTTT.

The J gene is TRBJ1-1, the V gene TRBV28; a weak D match, TRBD1 (6 bases). This CDR3 spans 13 amino acids. Per the germline V gene, CDR1 is MDHEN and CDR2 is SYDVKM. With 6 bases removed from V and 4 bases from J, the gap between germline ends came to 12 bases. The CDR3 sequence is CASRKGVGTEAFF. In DNA, the CDR3 is TGTGCCAGCAGGAAGGGGGTTGGCACTGAAGCTTTCTTT.

The V gene is TRBV4-1, the J gene TRBJ2-5; the D call may be TRBD1 or TRBD2 (6 bases each). Germline V gene sequence: CDR1 MGHRA, CDR2 YSYEKL. The CDR3 is made up of 16 amino acids. V lost 4 bases, J lost 5 bases, and 20 bases lay in between. CDR3 residues: CASSLILSGGTETQYF. The CDR3 region has the DNA TGCGCCAGCAGCCTGATCCTGTCCGGGGGCACGGAGACCCAGTACTTC.

The chain is built from TRBV12-3 or TRBV12-4 and TRBJ2-7; possibly TRBD1 for D (5 bases). The V and J ends lost 4 bases and 6 bases respectively, with 10 bases between them. The CDR3 contains 12 residues. Here the CDR3 reads CASSSLRGEQYF. CDR3 DNA: TGTGCCAGCAGTTCCTTAAGGGGCGAGCAGTACTTC.

The chain joins TRBV3-1 to TRBJ2-5; TRBD2 might be the D (5 bases). V lost 4 bases and J lost 4, with 7 bases in between. This CDR3 is built from 12 residues. Germline CDR1 is LGHDT and CDR2 is YNNKEL (reference sequence). For the CDR3, the DNA is TGTGCCAGCAGCCGACTAACAGAGACCCAGTACTTC. Encoded protein: CASSRLTETQYF.

This sequence joins TRBV21-1 and TRBJ2-7; the table's D call of TRBD2 was not tested on the DNA. TRBV21-1 is annotated as a pseudogene. The CDR3 covers 16 residues. Here the CDR3 reads CASSRADGGGPYEQYF. The CDR3, as DNA: TGTGCCAGCAGCAGAGCGGACGGGGGAGGCCCTTACGAGCAGTACTTC.

The genes are TRBV24-1 and TRBJ1-2; D might be TRBD1 (5 bases). V was pared by 5 bases and J by 4 bases, with 22 bases between. Per germline, CDR1 KGHDR and CDR2 SFDVKD. This CDR3 has 17 amino acids. The CDR3: CATSGNTGTSEAYGYTF. CDR3 coding DNA: TGTGCCACCAGTGGGAATACCGGGACCTCGGAGGCCTATGGCTACACCTTC.

J is TRBJ1-6 and V is TRBV6-5; D gene uncertain. CDR3 length: 13 residues. Deletions cut 5 bases from V and 4 bases from J, with 6 bases between. Germline lookup yields CDR1 MNHEY and CDR2 SVGAGI. Here the CDR3 DNA reads TGTGCCAGCAGTCGAGAGTATAATTCACCCCTCCACTTT. It codes for CASSREYNSPLHF.

V usage is TRBV19 and J usage is TRBJ2-6, with D perhaps TRBD2 (7 bases). The germline V gene has CDR1 LNHDA and CDR2 SQIVND (reference sequence). Trimming stripped 9 bases from V and 0 bases from J, with 12 bases between. This CDR3 comprises 15 residues. This CDR3 reads CASTRGGSGANVLTF. As DNA, the CDR3 is TGTGCCAGCACTAGGGGGGGCTCTGGGGCCAACGTCCTGACTTTC. The full variable domain, its missing parts supplied by reference TRBV19 and TRBJ2-6, is DGGITQSPKYLFRKEGQNVTLSCEQNLNHDAMYWYRQDPGQGLRLIYYSQIVNDFQKGDIAEGYSVSREKKESFPLTVTSAQKNPTAFYLCASTRGGSGANVLTFGAGSRLTVL.

The chain employs TRBV4-1 and TRBJ2-5; D may be TRBD2 (5 bases). CDR3 length equals 15 residues. Deletions cut 4 bases from V and 1 base from J, with 13 bases between. Germline values: CDR1 MGHRA, CDR2 YSYEKL. CDR3 nucleotide sequence: TGCGCCAGCAGCCCAATAGGCGAGGGCCAAGAGACCCAGTACTTC. Translated: CASSPIGEGQETQYF.

CDR3 nucleotides: TGTGCCAGCAGTCCCCGTGGCATAAGGACTGAAGCTTTCTTT. As protein: CASSPRGIRTEAFF. This chain links TRBV27 with TRBJ1-1; D unclear. V was trimmed by 5 bases and J by 5 bases, leaving 15 bases between them. This CDR3 region has 14 residues. Germline CDR1 and CDR2: MNHEY and SMNVEV (reference sequence).

This clonotype appeared once. V and J are TRBV20-1 and TRBJ2-1; D gene ambiguous. Germline CDR1 is DFQATT and CDR2 is SNEGSKA (reference sequence). The CDR3 covers 12 residues. Trimming took off 4 bases at V and 10 bases at J, with 14 bases between the two ends. The CDR3 DNA reads as TGCAGTGCTAAGGCCACCCTACAGGAGCAGTTCTTC. This gives the protein CSAKATLQEQFF.

This chain links TRBV20-1 with TRBJ2-3; 7 bases line up with TRBD1. CDR3 size: 14 residues. Germline CDR1 and CDR2: DFQATT and SNEGSKA (reference sequence). With V trimmed by 3 bases and J by 6 bases, 9 bases remained unmatched. CDR3 amino acids: CSARERTGGDTQYF. The CDR3 DNA reads as TGCAGTGCTAGGGAAAGGACAGGCGGCGATACGCAGTATTTT.

The chain is built from TRBV4-1 and TRBJ1-3; a weak D match, TRBD1 (5 bases). The CDR3 is 15 residues long. The V gene's germline CDR1 is MGHRA and CDR2 YSYEKL. Trimming took off 1 base at V and 0 bases at J, with 7 bases between the two ends. CDR3 coding DNA: TGCGCCAGCAGCCAAGTAGACAGCTCTGGAAACACCATATATTTT. This encodes CASSQVDSSGNTIYF.

The rearrangement joins TRBV25-1 to TRBJ1-2; D is uncertain. This CDR3 spans 12 amino acids. V lost 4 bases to trimming and J lost 8 bases, with 11 bases between them. From germline, CDR1 is MGHDK and CDR2 SYGVNS. The CDR3 protein is CASSGVTGGYTF. The CDR3 region has the DNA TGTGCCAGCAGTGGGGTAACGGGAGGCTACACCTTC.

This clonotype appeared once. The rearrangement links TRBV6-5 to TRBJ2-7; TRBD2 matches at 8 bases. The V segment lost 0 bases and the J segment 2 bases; nucleotides outside the gene matches: 3. Per the germline V gene, CDR1 is MNHEY and CDR2 is SVGAGI. The CDR3 is 15 residues long. This CDR3 reads CASSYSAGGTYEQYF. The CDR3 nucleotides read TGTGCCAGCAGTTACTCGGCGGGAGGTACCTACGAGCAGTACTTC.

This clonotype was seen a single time. The CDR3 nucleotides read TGTGCCAGCAGCGTAGCCTTTGGAGTCTCCACATCGAATGAGCAGTTCTTC. Its protein product is CASSVAFGVSTSNEQFF. This chain links TRBV9 with TRBJ2-1; D ambiguous. V was pared by 0 bases and J by 7 bases, with 20 bases between. Germline lookup yields CDR1 SGDLS and CDR2 YYNGEE. The CDR3 is 17 residues long.

This chain uses TRBV3-1 with TRBJ2-1, with D uncertain. The CDR3 contains 15 residues. The germline V gene has CDR1 LGHDT and CDR2 YNNKEL (reference sequence). V lost 4 bases and J 9 bases, leaving 19 bases between the germline ends. CDR3 residues: CASSPRPIPSSEQFF. CDR3 bases: TGTGCCAGCAGCCCACGTCCCATCCCCTCCAGTGAGCAGTTCTTC.

V is TRBV19 and J is TRBJ2-7; 9 bases match TRBD1. Trimming cost V 4 bases and J 2 bases; bases outside gene matches: 3. CDR3 size: 14 residues. The germline V gene has CDR1 LNHDA and CDR2 SQIVND (reference sequence). CDR3 region: CASSTGQGTYEQYF. CDR3 nucleotides: TGTGCCAGTAGTACGGGACAGGGCACCTACGAGCAGTACTTC.